This TCR beta chain was captured in a study of CXCR3-negative and CXCR3-positive naive CD8 T cells. Study results and limitations: Hydrophobicity of TRB CDR3s was greater in CXCR3-positive naive cells than in CXCR3-negative naive cells. Naive subsets expressed similar surface CD5; TRB CDR3 features served to infer TCR strength.

TRB cDNA libraries were made by UMI-labeled 5' RACE. From its re-call of the 5' RACE reads, TCRdb lists each CDR3 protein once, without DNA. The sample table sets out about 130,000 distinct CDR3 sequences. With respect to this clonotype: Its specificity is not known.

Germline CDR1 reads LGHNA; CDR2 reads YSLEER. This CDR3 has 16 residues. What was sequenced was naive CXCR3+ CD8+ T cells from blood. Documented subset: CD45RO-CCR7+CD27+CD95- naive CD8+ T cells expressing CXCR3 (TNR3+). The genes are TRBV4-3 and TRBJ2-1; the TCRdb call, TRBD2, lacks DNA for checking. The TCR comes from a human donor in good health. Some clones in this sample may be carry-over from other donors' samples. CDR3 loop: CASSQEVWTAKNEQFF.